This T cell receptor (beta chain) was captured by sequencing in a study of molecular identifiers for immune sequencing clone quantification (dated by TCRdb to between 2017 and 2018). A note on the overall study: For a replicate experiment, RNA from around 20,000 or 100,000 naive CD8 T cells was divided into five aliquots, of which four were sequenced. This methods study used CD8 T cells to benchmark TCR RNA copy counting and molecular-identifier clustering-based TCR repertoire sequencing (MIDCIRS).

The protocol used for the library was PCR. The sequencer was a NextSeq 500. Preparation of bulk TCR libraries followed a previously described approach, with the TCR primers listed in Table S5. The Qiagen AllPrep DNA/RNA kit was used to purify total RNA. Before analysis, reads from multiple sequencing runs of one library were combined. On the study's bioinformatics: Only reads with exact TCR constant sequence were kept, trimmed to 150 nt, and grouped by their 12-nt molecular barcodes. Reads inside each barcode group were sub-clustered using a 15% Levenshtein threshold, and a quality-weighted consensus sequence was constructed for each RNA molecule. Non-functional sequences were removed, as were lower-count sequences one edit away from another. Based on fitting two negative binomial distributions, any barcode sub-cluster with under 20% of the maximum read count was discarded. Using fastp at Q25 and MiXCR, TCRdb reprocessed the public reads and kept productive beta chains. Every distinct CDR3 protein forms one entry, paired with its most common genes and DNA. TCRdb's processing, not the authors' own work, is the source of the V and J calls. In all, the sample holds 460,000 or so distinct CDR3 sequences, and roughly 26% of those were seen once. The ten largest clones add up to under 0.85% of the sample.

General findings and caveats noted by the study authors: The sizes of highly expanded clones could end up underestimated when identical TCR molecules share a barcode. When barcode sub-clustering was omitted, TCR diversity was inflated by chimeric consensus sequences, with chimeras reaching as high as 47%. Modeling indicated about three TCR RNA copies recovered per cell, compared with 9 to 10 by digital PCR, which implies a capture efficiency of about 31%. Spiked-in Jurkat TCR RNA (roughly 10 copies' worth), which is not part of the donor repertoire, was contained in the naive libraries. Spiked-in Jurkat TCR RNA equivalent to a single cell was reported to be detectable even among approximately 1.1 million naive CD8 T cells. In CMV-specific effector cells, clones with more than 20 RNA copies contained over 98% of molecules, whereas in naive cells such clones contained under 1% of molecules.

Libraries of naive CD8 T cells were built from anywhere between roughly 17,000 and 1,000,000 sorted cells, with 10%, 30% or 50% of the purified RNA used. Naive CD8 T cells, defined as CD8+CD4-CCR7+CD45RA+, were FACS-sorted into RLT Plus buffer on a BD FACSAria II. More than 8 TCR copies' worth of Jurkat RNA were spiked into 20,000-1,000,000 naive CD8 T cell samples to test detection sensitivity. Enrichment of CD8 T cells was performed with RosetteSep CD8+ T Cell Enrichment Cocktail and Ficoll-Paque, after which ACK red cell lysis was carried out. This clonotype was observed many times. Its target antigen remains unknown. Qualities for individual bases were not recorded, and no much larger clone is one base off. This sequence originates from a human donor in good health. Some libraries in this study had Jurkat cell RNA spiked in. Material for sequencing was naive CD8+ T cells from blood, with Jurkat cell RNA spiked in. Reading the label with the study, this specimen's cell subset or site is: FACS-sorted CD8+CD4-CCR7+CD45RA+ naive T cells.

The CDR3 is CASSAGTTNTGELFF. The sequence in DNA is TGTGCCAGCAGTGCGGGAACAACGAACACCGGGGAGCTGTTTTTT. This receptor chain uses TRBV2 and TRBJ2-2; the D segment could be TRBD2, given 5 matching bases. The V and J ends are trimmed by 4 bases and 0 bases, leaving 9 bases between them. The CDR3 covers 15 residues, taking in both the cysteine and the phenylalanine. Only CDR3 DNA remains: 45 bases, in frame from the first base. The germline V gene sets CDR1 to SNHLY and CDR2 to FYNNEI.